A selection of T cell receptor beta chains follows, all from one sample in a study of shared clonotypes between healthy human individuals. This table comes from immunoSEQ multiplex PCR, and its TCRdb copy is limited to in-frame clones, with some not included. The sample yields about 2,100,000 clones, 90% to 95% seen once. The sequenced material came from naive CD8+ T cells from PBMCs. Receptors originate from a man younger than 35 in good health. Some clones in this sample may be carry-over from other donors' samples. The CDR3 runs from the conserved cysteine through the conserved F or W. A D gene is named only where the DNA matches it firmly. Clone size is given for some rows only: seen once, a few or many times, or a class if the clone is expanded.

D	V	J	size	DNA	CDR3
NA	TRBV9	TRBJ2-3	NA	TGTGCCAGCAGCTCCTTCGGGGGCACAGATACGCAGTATTTT	CASSSFGGTDTQYF
TRBD1	TRBV19	TRBJ2-7	NA	TGTGCCAGCTCGCACAGGGGTAAATACGAGCAGTACTTC	CASSHRGKYEQYF
NA	TRBV21-1	TRBJ2-1	NA	TGTGCCAGCAGCGCCCAGCGGAGACCCTTTTCTAATGAGCAGTTCTTC	CASSAQRRPFSNEQFF
NA	TRBV27	TRBJ1-2	NA	TGTGCCAGCGCAGGGGAAGGGCTAGGCTACACCTTC	CASAGEGLGYTF
TRBD1	TRBV7-9	TRBJ1-2	NA	TGTGCCAGCAGCCTGGGTAACGGACAGGGTAGGAACTATGGCTACACCTTC	CASSLGNGQGRNYGYTF
NA	TRBV28	TRBJ2-1	NA	TGTGCCAGCAGCCCCGACAGCTACAATGAGCAGTTCTTC	CASSPDSYNEQFF
NA	TRBV25-1	TRBJ2-7	NA	TGTGCCAGCAGTAATGAGGGGGCCTACGAGCAGTACTTC	CASSNEGAYEQYF
NA	TRBV9	TRBJ2-7	NA	TGTGCCAGCAGCGAGGGCGGAACCGTCTCCTACGAGCAGTACTTC	CASSEGGTVSYEQYF
TRBD1	TRBV6-6	TRBJ1-1	NA	TGTGCCAGCAGTTACTTCCAGGGGGGGACTGAAGCTTTCTTT	CASSYFQGGTEAFF
NA	TRBV27	TRBJ2-7	NA	TGTGCCAGCAGTTTAAACCCCCCGAGCTCCTACGAGCAGTACTTC	CASSLNPPSSYEQYF
NA	TRBV18	TRBJ1-1	NA	TGTGCCAGCTCAGAACGGTCGAGACAGATGAACACTGAAGCTTTCTTT	CASSERSRQMNTEAFF
TRBD1	TRBV19	TRBJ2-2	NA	TGTGCCAGTAGTATAATAGGGGACAGGGGCCGCGGGGAGCTGTTTTTT	CASSIIGDRGRGELFF
TRBD2	TRBV27	TRBJ2-3	once	TGTGCCAGCAGTTTACGTTGGACTAGCGGGAGTCTAGTCGATACGCAGTATTTT	CASSLRWTSGSLVDTQYF
NA	TRBV19	TRBJ2-1	NA	TGTGCCAGTAGTATTGGGGTAAATGAGCAGTTCTTC	CASSIGVNEQFF
NA	TRBV6-5	TRBJ2-7	once	TGTGCCAGCAGTTACGGGGTAGGGGGCTCCTACGAGCAGTACTTC	CASSYGVGGSYEQYF
NA	TRBV28	TRBJ1-4	NA	TGTGCCAGCAGTGACCTCGGAGAAGGGGAGGATGAAAAACTGTTTTTT	CASSDLGEGEDEKLFF
NA	TRBV28	TRBJ2-1	NA	TGTGCCAGCAGTTTAAGACTGGGGCAGAATGAGCAGTTCTTC	CASSLRLGQNEQFF
NA	TRBV28	TRBJ1-1	NA	TGTGCCAGCAGTTTTCGCCTACGGAGGCGGAGAACTGAAGCTTTCTTT	CASSFRLRRRRTEAFF
TRBD1	TRBV9	TRBJ1-2	NA	TGTGCCAGCAGCGCGGGACAGGGGGGCGGCTATGGCTACACCTTC	CASSAGQGGGYGYTF
TRBD2	TRBV11-2	TRBJ2-1	NA	TGTGCCAGCAGCCCGCTCCCGGTGCGGGAGTCGAATGAGCAGTTCTTC	CASSPLPVRESNEQFF
NA	TRBV11-2	TRBJ2-7	NA	TGTGCCAGCAGCTTAGATCGTGGGAGTGCCTACGAGCAGTACTTC	CASSLDRGSAYEQYF
NA	TRBV7-9	TRBJ1-4	NA	TGTGCCAGCAGCTCCAACAGGGCCCGGAATAATGAAAAACTGTTTTTT	CASSSNRARNNEKLFF
TRBD2	TRBV4-1	TRBJ2-7	NA	TGCGCCAGCAGCCGAGGGGTAGCGGGAAGCTCCTACGAGCAGTACTTC	CASSRGVAGSSYEQYF
TRBD1	TRBV19	TRBJ2-2	NA	TGTGCCAGTAGTCCCCGACAGGGGTTCACCGGGGAGCTGTTTTTT	CASSPRQGFTGELFF
NA	TRBV11-2	TRBJ1-2	NA	TGTGCCAGCAGCTTAGAAGGGGTCTTAGCTAACTATGGCTACACCTTC	CASSLEGVLANYGYTF
TRBD2	TRBV6-6	TRBJ2-1	NA	TGTGCCAGCAGCGAGCGGGGCCCCTTGTATTTCTTC	CASSERGPLYFF
TRBD2	TRBV27	TRBJ2-1	NA	TGTGCCAGCAGTTCCCCCCTTAGCGGGCTATCCTACAATGAGCAGTTCTTC	CASSSPLSGLSYNEQFF
NA	TRBV4-3	TRBJ2-2	NA	TGCGCCAGCAGCCAATCCGGGACCACGGCCGGGGAGCTGTTTTTT	CASSQSGTTAGELFF
TRBD2	TRBV5-1	TRBJ2-1	NA	TGCGCCAGCAGCCGACTAGCGGGAGAGGTAGGGGTCTACAATGAGCAGTTCTTC	CASSRLAGEVGVYNEQFF
TRBD1	TRBV5-6	TRBJ1-2	NA	TGTGCCAGCAGCTTGGGTTATAGGGGGCTAGTGGGCTACACCTTC	CASSLGYRGLVGYTF
NA	TRBV7-2	TRBJ2-4	NA	TGTGCCAGCAGCGAAAGCTGGGGTCAAGCCAAAAACATTCAGTACTTC	CASSESWGQAKNIQYF
NA	TRBV5-4	TRBJ2-7	NA	TGTGCCAGCAGCTTCGGGGGATTTTACGAGCAGTACTTC	CASSFGGFYEQYF
NA	TRBV4-1	TRBJ2-7	NA	TGCGCCAGCAGCCCCTCCCCCCAGGGCTTGATGTTTCGGGAGCAGTACTTC	CASSPSPQGLMFREQYF
NA	TRBV6-6	TRBJ2-7	NA	TGTGCCAGCAGTTTTCGGACCTACGAGCAGTACTTC	CASSFRTYEQYF
NA	TRBV15	TRBJ1-5	NA	TGTGCCACCAGCTCCACCCCGGGCAATCAGCCCCAGCATTTT	CATSSTPGNQPQHF
NA	TRBV27	TRBJ2-2	NA	TGTGCCAGCAAAGGTTGGAAGCAAAGCCCCGGGGAGCTGTTTTTT	CASKGWKQSPGELFF
TRBD1	TRBV4-3	TRBJ1-1	NA	TGCGCCAGCAGCCAAAGGACAGGGGGCCCTATGAACACTGAAGCTTTCTTT	CASSQRTGGPMNTEAFF
NA	TRBV27	TRBJ1-4	once	TGTGCCAGCAGTTTATTCACCGGCGAAAAACTGTTTTTT	CASSLFTGEKLFF
TRBD1	TRBV29-1	TRBJ1-5	NA	TGCAGCGCCAGACAGGGGGCGGGCCAGCCCCAGCATTTT	CSARQGAGQPQHF
TRBD1	TRBV4-1	TRBJ1-5	NA	TGCGCCAGCAGCCAGACAGGGCCCTCAAGCCAGCCCCAGCATTTT	CASSQTGPSSQPQHF
NA	TRBV19	TRBJ1-5	NA	TGTGCCAGTAGTATAGATCTTCCAGGGGTCAGCAATCAGCCCCAGCATTTT	CASSIDLPGVSNQPQHF
TRBD2	TRBV4-1	TRBJ2-7	NA	TGCGCCAGCAGCCTAGCGGGCGGACCCTACGAGCAGTACTTC	CASSLAGGPYEQYF
TRBD2	TRBV6-6	TRBJ2-7	NA	TGTGCCAGCACGGGAGGGGGCTCCTACGAGCAGTACTTC	CASTGGGSYEQYF
NA	TRBV4-1	TRBJ1-4	NA	TGCGCCAGCAGGGCCGGGGAAAAACTGTTTTTT	CASRAGEKLFF
TRBD2	TRBV14	TRBJ2-1	NA	TGTGCCAGCAGCCACCTAGCGGACTCCTACAATGAGCAGTTCTTC	CASSHLADSYNEQFF
TRBD1	TRBV4-2	TRBJ2-7	NA	TGTGCCAGCAGCCAAGAGGGCAGGGGGCTGTACGAGCAGTACTTC	CASSQEGRGLYEQYF
NA	TRBV27	TRBJ1-1	NA	TGTGCCAGCAGTTTATATTGGACGGGCTCTGAAGCTTTCTTT	CASSLYWTGSEAFF
NA	TRBV18	TRBJ2-3	NA	TGTGCCAGCTCCCCGATGGATCCAGATACGCAGTATTTT	CASSPMDPDTQYF
TRBD1	TRBV9	TRBJ2-1	NA	TGTGCCAGCAGCGTTCCACGCTCAGGGGGCTGGAATGAGCAGTTCTTC	CASSVPRSGGWNEQFF
NA	TRBV6-6	TRBJ1-5	NA	TGTGCCAGCAGTTACACCGCAATAACCAATCAGCCCCAGCATTTT	CASSYTAITNQPQHF
TRBD2	TRBV10-3	TRBJ2-7	NA	TGTGCCATCAAGAAAGCGGGGGCCCTCTACGAGCAGTACTTC	CAIKKAGALYEQYF
NA	TRBV25-1	TRBJ2-1	NA	TGTGCCAGCGGGGGGTATGAGCAGTTCTTC	CASGGYEQFF